This T cell receptor (beta chain) was identified during a study of OX40 agonist ivuxolimab in advanced cancers. With 7 bases removed from V and 1 base from J, the gap between germline ends came to 10 bases. The CDR3 totals 14 residues. In germline, CDR1 is MDHEN, CDR2 SYDVKM. Peripheral blood came from all dose cohorts at three timepoints. Libraries were prepared by immunoSEQ multiplex PCR; TCRdb keeps only in-frame clonotypes and omits some of them. The sample records fewer than 90,000 clones, 65% to 85% being singletons. The rearrangement uses TRBV28 and TRBJ2-2, with D hard to call. The source material was CD4+ or CD8+ T cells sorted from blood, sampled in a trial of the OX40 agonist ivuxolimab. This TCR was recovered from an adult with an advanced solid tumor such as melanoma, head and neck, liver or kidney cancer. The CDR3 DNA sequence: TGTGCCAGCAAGGGCATGATGAACACCGGGGAGCTGTTTTTT. This gives the protein CASKGMMNTGELFF.